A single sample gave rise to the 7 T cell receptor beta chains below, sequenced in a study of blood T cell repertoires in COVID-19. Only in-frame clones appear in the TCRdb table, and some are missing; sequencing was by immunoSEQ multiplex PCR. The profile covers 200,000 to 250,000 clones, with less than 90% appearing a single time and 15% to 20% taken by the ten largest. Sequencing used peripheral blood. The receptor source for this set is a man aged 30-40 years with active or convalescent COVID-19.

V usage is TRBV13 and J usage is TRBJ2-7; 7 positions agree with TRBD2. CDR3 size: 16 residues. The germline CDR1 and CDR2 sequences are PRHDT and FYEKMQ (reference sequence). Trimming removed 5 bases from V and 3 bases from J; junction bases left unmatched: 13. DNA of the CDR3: TGTGCCAGCAGCCCTCACGGCGGGAGCTTTTTCTACGAGCAGTACTTC. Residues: CASSPHGGSFFYEQYF.

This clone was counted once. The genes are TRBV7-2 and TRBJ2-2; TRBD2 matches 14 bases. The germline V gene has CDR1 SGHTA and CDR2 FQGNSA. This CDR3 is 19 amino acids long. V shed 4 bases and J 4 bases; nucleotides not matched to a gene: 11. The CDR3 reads CASSSTSGRATVGTGELFF. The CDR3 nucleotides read TGTGCCAGCAGCTCGACTAGCGGGAGGGCCACGGTCGGCACCGGGGAGCTGTTTTTT.

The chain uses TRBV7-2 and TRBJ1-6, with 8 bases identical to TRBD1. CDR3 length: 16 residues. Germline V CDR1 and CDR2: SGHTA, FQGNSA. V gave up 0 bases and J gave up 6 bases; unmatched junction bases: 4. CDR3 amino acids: CASSLAVTGVNSPLHF. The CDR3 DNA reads TGTGCCAGCAGCTTAGCGGTGACAGGGGTTAATTCACCCCTCCACTTT.

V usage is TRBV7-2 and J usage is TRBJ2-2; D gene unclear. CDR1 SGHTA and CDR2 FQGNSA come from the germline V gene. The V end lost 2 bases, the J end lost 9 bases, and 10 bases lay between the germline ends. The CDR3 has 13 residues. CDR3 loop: CASSLTTNRELFF. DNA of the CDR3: TGTGCCAGCAGCTTAACAACGAACAGGGAGCTGTTTTTT. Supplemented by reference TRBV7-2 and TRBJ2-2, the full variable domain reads GAGVSQSPSNKVTEKGKDVELRCDPISGHTALYWYRQSLGQGLEFLIYFQGNSAPDKSGLPSDRFSAERTGGSVSTLTIQRTQQEDSAVYLCASSLTTNRELFFGEGSRLTVL.

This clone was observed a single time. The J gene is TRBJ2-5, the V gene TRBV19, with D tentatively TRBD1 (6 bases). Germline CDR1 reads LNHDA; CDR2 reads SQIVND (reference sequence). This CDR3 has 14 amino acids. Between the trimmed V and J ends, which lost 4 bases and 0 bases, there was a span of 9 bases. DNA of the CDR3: TGTGCCAGTAGTAGCGGACAGCACCAAGAGACCCAGTACTTC. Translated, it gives CASSSGQHQETQYF.

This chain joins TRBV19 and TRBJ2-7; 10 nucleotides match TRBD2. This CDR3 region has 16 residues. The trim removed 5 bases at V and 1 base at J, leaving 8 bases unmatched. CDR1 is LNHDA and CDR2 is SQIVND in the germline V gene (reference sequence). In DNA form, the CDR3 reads TGTGCCAGTAGTCCCAGCGGGAGGGCAGGATCCTACGAGCAGTACTTC. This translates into CASSPSGRAGSYEQYF.

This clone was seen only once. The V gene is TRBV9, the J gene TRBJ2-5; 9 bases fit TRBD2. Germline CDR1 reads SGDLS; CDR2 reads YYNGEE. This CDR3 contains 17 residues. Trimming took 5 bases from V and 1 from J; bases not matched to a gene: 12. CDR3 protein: CASRRGSGSGGQETQYF. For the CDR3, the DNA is TGTGCCAGCAGGCGGGGTAGCGGGAGTGGAGGCCAAGAGACCCAGTACTTC.